A selection of T cell receptor beta chains follows, all from one sample in a study of shared clonotypes between healthy human individuals. Measured with immunoSEQ multiplex PCR; TCRdb has only the in-frame clones, and not every one. The data show a few hundred thousand clones, around three quarters seen once. Sequenced: PBMCs. Source of these receptors: a woman in her 40s in good health. Some clones in this sample may be carry-over from other donors' samples. Each CDR3 is given without its conserved first and last residue.

j_gene	v_gene	CDR3aa
TRBJ1-4	TRBV6-5	ASSYAAGEEKLF
TRBJ2-3	TRBV11-2	ASSLRLAGGNTQY
TRBJ1-3	TRBV28	ASTPGGYNTIY
TRBJ2-5	TRBV6-1	ASTESLDLRDQY
TRBJ2-7	TRBV19	ASSLDVGRSEQY
TRBJ1-2	TRBV18	ASSPGGQGEYGYT
TRBJ2-5	TRBV5-1	ASSGGTETQY
TRBJ2-7	TRBV7-2	ASSLDRNTYEQY
TRBJ1-4	TRBV7-9	ASLGQAEEKLF
TRBJ1-2	TRBV7-9	ASSLGGIGQTYGYT